Given below is one T cell receptor (beta chain) in context. This entry comes from a study of blood T cell repertoires in COVID-19. Study details: Sites in the United States, Italy and Spain provided acute and convalescent COVID-19 samples. PBMCs, B-cell-depleted T cells, or T cells provided the cDNA or gDNA that made up the material.

CDR3 length: 12 amino acids. Trimming took off 11 bases at V and 7 bases at J, with 15 bases between the two ends. Enrollment of patients from Seattle took place during active infection, with longitudinal follow-up. Per the study methods: Amplification with reference gene primers provided the estimates of nucleated cell counts. Measured with immunoSEQ multiplex PCR; TCRdb has only the in-frame clones, and not every one. V, J and clone size are taken as reported in that table, and D and trimming were inferred from the DNA itself. The sample has 410,000 or so clones, over 75% seen once. The sequencing input was peripheral blood. This sequence joins TRBV12-3 or TRBV12-4 and TRBJ2-1, with D possibly being TRBD1 (6 bases). The origin of this receptor is a woman in her 40s with COVID-19, enrolled during active disease. DNA of the CDR3: TGTGCCGGACGCAGGGGAACTAATGAGCAGTTCTTC. Translating gives CAGRRGTNEQFF.